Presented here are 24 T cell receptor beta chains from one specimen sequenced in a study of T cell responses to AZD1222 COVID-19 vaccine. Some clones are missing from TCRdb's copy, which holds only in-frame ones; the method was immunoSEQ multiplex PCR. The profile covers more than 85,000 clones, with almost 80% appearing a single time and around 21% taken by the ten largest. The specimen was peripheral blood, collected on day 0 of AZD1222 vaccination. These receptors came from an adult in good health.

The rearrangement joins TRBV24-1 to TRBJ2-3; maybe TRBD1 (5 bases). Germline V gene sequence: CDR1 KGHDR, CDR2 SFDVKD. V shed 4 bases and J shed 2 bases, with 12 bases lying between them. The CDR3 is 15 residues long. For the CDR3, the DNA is TGTGCCACCAGTGAAGGGGCCTCGTACACAGATACGCAGTATTTT. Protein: CATSEGASYTDTQYF.

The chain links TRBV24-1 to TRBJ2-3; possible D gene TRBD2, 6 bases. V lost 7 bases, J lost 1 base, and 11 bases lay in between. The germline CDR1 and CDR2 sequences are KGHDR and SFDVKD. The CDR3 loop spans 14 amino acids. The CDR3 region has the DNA TGTGCCACCAGGTCGAGGGAGGGCACAGATACGCAGTATTTT. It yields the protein CATRSREGTDTQYF.

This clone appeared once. For the CDR3, the DNA is TGTGCCACCAACGAGGACGGACGACCCTATGGCTACACCTTC. Translated, it gives CATNEDGRPYGYTF. V is TRBV19 and J is TRBJ1-2; D unresolved. The CDR3 contains 14 residues. Trimming took off 10 bases at V and 4 bases at J, with 19 bases between the two ends. Per the germline V gene, CDR1 is LNHDA and CDR2 is SQIVND (reference sequence).

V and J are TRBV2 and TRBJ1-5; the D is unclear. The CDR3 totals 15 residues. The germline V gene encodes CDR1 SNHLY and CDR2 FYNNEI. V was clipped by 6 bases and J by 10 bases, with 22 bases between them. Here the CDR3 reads CASRYSAQGTDPQHF. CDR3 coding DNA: TGTGCCAGCAGGTATTCAGCGCAAGGAACCGACCCCCAGCATTTT.

CDR3 sequence: CASSHGLAGDSAYNEQFF. The CDR3 region has the DNA TGTGCCAGCAGCCATGGGCTAGCGGGAGATTCGGCCTACAATGAGCAGTTCTTC. The chain recombines TRBV11-2 with TRBJ2-1; 10 nucleotides match TRBD2. The CDR3 loop spans 18 amino acids. J lost 2 bases, V lost 5 bases, and 12 bases had no gene match. Germline V gene lookup returns CDR1 SGHAT and CDR2 FQNNGV.

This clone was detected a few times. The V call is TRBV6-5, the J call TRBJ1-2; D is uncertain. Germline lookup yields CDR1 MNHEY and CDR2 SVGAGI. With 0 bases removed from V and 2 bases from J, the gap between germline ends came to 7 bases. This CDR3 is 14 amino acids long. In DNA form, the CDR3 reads TGTGCCAGCAGTTACTCGGGCTGGAACTATGGCTACACCTTC. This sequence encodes CASSYSGWNYGYTF.

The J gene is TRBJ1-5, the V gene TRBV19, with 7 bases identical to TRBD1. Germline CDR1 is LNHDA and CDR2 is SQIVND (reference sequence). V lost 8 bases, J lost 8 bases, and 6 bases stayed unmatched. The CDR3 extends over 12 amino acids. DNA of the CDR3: TGTGCCAGTGGAAGGGGGCTTAAGCCCCAGCATTTT. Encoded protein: CASGRGLKPQHF.

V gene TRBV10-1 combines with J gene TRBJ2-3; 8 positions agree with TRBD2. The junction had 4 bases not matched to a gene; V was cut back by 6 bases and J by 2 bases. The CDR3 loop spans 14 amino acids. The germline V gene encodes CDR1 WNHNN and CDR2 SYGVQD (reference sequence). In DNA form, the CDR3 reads TGCGCCAGCAGCTCCGGACTAGCCACAGATACGCAGTATTTT. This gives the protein CASSSGLATDTQYF.

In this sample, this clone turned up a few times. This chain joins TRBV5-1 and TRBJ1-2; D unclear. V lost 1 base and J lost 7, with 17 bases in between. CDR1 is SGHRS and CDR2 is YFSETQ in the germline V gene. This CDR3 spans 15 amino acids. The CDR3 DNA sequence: TGCGCCAGCAGCTTGAGTGTAGCCCTCCCTGGTGGCTACACCTTC. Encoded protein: CASSLSVALPGGYTF.

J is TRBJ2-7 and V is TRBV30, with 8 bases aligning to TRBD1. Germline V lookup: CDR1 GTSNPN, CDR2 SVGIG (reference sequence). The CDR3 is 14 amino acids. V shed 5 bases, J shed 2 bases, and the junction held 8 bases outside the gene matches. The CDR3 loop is CAWPRDRKTYEQYF. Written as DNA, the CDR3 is TGTGCCTGGCCCCGGGACAGGAAAACCTACGAGCAGTACTTC. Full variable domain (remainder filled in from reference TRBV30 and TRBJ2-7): SQTIHQWPATLVQPVGSPLSLECTVEGTSNPNLYWYRQAAGRGLQLLFYSVGIGQISSEVPQNLSASRPQDRQFILSSKKLLLSDSGFYLCAWPRDRKTYEQYFGPGTRLTVT.

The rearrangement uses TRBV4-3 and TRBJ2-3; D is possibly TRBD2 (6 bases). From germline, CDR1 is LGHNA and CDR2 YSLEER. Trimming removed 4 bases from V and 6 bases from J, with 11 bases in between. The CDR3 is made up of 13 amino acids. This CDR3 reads CASSLTSSDTQYF. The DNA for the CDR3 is TGCGCCAGCAGCCTCACTAGCTCCGATACGCAGTATTTT.

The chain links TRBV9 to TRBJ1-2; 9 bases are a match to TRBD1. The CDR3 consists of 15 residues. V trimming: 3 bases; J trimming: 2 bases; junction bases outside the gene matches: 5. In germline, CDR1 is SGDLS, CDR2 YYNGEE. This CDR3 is CASSARTGENYGYTF. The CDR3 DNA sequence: TGTGCCAGCAGCGCCCGGACAGGGGAGAACTATGGCTACACCTTC.

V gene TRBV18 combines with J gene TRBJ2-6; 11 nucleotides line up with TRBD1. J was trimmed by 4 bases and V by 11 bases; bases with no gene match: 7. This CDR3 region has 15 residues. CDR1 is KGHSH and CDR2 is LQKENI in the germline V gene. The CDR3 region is CASGQGAQGANVLTF. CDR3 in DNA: TGTGCCTCAGGACAGGGGGCGCAGGGGGCCAACGTCCTGACTTTC.

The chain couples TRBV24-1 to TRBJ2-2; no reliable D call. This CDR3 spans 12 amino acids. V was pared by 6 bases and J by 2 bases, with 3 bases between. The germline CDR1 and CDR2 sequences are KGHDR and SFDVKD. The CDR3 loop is CATSSNTGELFF. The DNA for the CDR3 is TGTGCCACCAGTTCTAACACCGGGGAGCTGTTTTTT.

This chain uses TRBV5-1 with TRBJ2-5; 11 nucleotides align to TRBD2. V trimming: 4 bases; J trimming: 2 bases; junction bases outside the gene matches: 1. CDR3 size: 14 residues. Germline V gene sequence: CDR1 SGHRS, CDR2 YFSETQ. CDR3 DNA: TGCGCCAGCAGCGGGACTAGCGGACAAGAGACCCAGTACTTC. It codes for CASSGTSGQETQYF.

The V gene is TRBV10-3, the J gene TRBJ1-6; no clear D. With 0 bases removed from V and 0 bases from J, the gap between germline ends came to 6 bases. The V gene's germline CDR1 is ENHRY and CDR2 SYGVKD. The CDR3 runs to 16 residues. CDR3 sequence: CAISESRSSYNSPLHF. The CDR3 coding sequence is TGTGCCATCAGTGAGTCCAGGAGCTCCTATAATTCACCCCTCCACTTT.

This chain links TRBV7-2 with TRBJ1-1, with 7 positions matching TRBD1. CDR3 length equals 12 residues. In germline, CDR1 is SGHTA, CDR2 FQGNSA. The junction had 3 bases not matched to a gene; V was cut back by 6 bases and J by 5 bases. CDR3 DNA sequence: TGTGCCAGCAGGACAGGGTCTACTGAAGCTTTCTTT. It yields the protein CASRTGSTEAFF.

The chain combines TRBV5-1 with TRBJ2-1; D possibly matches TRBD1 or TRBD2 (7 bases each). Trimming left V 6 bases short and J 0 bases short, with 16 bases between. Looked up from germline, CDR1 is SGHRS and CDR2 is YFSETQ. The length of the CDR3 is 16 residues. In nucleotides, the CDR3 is TGCGCCAGCACCCAGGGGGGGCGAAGCTCCTACAATGAGCAGTTCTTC. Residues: CASTQGGRSSYNEQFF.

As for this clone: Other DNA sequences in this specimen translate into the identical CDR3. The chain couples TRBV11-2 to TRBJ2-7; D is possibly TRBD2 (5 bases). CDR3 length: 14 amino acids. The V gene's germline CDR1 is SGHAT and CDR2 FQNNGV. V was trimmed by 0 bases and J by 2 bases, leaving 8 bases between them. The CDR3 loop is CASSLEADPYEQYF. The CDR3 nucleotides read TGTGCCAGCAGCTTAGAAGCGGATCCCTACGAGCAGTACTTC.

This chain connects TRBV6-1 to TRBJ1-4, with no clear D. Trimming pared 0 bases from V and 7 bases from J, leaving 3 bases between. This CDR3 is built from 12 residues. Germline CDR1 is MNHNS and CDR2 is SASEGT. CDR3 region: CASSEAGEKLFF. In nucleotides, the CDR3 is TGTGCCAGCAGTGAAGCGGGTGAAAAACTGTTTTTT.

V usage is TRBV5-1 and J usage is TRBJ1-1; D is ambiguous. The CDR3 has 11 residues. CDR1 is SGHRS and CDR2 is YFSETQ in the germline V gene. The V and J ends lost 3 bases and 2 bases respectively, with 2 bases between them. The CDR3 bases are TGCGCCAGCAGCTCCAACACTGAAGCTTTCTTT. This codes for CASSSNTEAFF. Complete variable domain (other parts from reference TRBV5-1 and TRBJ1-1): KAGVTQTPRYLIKTRGQQVTLSCSPISGHRSVSWYQQTPGQGLQFLFEYFSETQRNKGNFPGRFSGRQFSNSRSEMNVSTLELGDSALYLCASSSNTEAFFGQGTRLTVV.

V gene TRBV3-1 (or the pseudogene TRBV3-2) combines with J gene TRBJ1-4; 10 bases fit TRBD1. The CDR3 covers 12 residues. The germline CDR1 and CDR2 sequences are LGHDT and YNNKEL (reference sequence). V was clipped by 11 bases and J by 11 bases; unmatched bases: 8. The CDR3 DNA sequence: TGTGCCGGCCGGGACAGGGGTTTTAAACTGTTTTTT. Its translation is CAGRDRGFKLFF.

CDR3 nucleotides: TGTGCGACCTCGGGTGAGGGGTTAGCCAAAAACATTCAGTACTTC. As protein: CATSGEGLAKNIQYF. The rearrangement links TRBV6-6 to TRBJ2-4, with D possibly called TRBD1 or TRBD2 (5 bases each). The V gene's germline CDR1 is MNHNY and CDR2 SVGAGI (reference sequence). The CDR3 contains 15 residues.

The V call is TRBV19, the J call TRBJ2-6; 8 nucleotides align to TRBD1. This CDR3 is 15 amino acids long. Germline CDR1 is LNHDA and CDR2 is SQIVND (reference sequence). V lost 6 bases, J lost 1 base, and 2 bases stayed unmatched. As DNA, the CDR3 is TGTGCCAGTAGGCAGGGGGCATCTGGGGCCAACGTCCTGACTTTC. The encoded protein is CASRQGASGANVLTF.